The text below deals with one T cell receptor beta chain. Healthy controls were blood donor buffy coats. Trimming took 9 bases from V and 0 from J, leaving 9 bases between them. CDR3 length: 13 residues. CDR1 SGHNT and CDR2 YYREEE come from the germline V gene (reference sequence). Sequencing used immunoSEQ multiplex PCR; TCRdb keeps in-frame clones, though not all of them. The data contain more than 30,000 clones, more than 75% of them singletons. This sample was taken from a study of STAT5B mutations in CD4+ large granular lymphocyte leukemia. The sequenced sample consisted of CD4+ T cells from blood buffy coats. The TCR comes from a human donor in good health. The chain links TRBV5-4 to TRBJ2-2; D gene uncertain. The CDR3 loop is CATLGPNTGELFF. The CDR3 region has the DNA TGTGCCACCCTAGGGCCGAACACCGGGGAGCTGTTTTTT.